Following are 20 T cell receptor beta chains from one sample sequenced in a study of blood T cell repertoires in COVID-19. Libraries were prepared by immunoSEQ multiplex PCR; TCRdb keeps only in-frame clonotypes and omits some of them. Of about 170,000 clones listed, roughly nine tenths are singletons. The sample consisted of peripheral blood. The origin of the receptors is a man in his 70s with acute or convalescent COVID-19.

The J gene is TRBJ2-3, the V gene TRBV5-1; 7 bases map to TRBD1. Germline V gives CDR1 SGHRS, CDR2 YFSETQ. The CDR3 length is 16 residues. V gave up 4 bases and J gave up 5 bases; unmatched junction bases: 13. CDR3 amino acids: CASSPQHRGGRDTQYF. Here the CDR3 DNA reads TGCGCCAGCAGCCCCCAACACAGGGGTGGAAGAGATACGCAGTATTTT.

V is TRBV28 and J is TRBJ1-6; 9 nucleotides match TRBD1. Germline values: CDR1 MDHEN, CDR2 SYDVKM. This CDR3 region has 16 residues. The V segment lost 4 bases and the J segment 0 bases; nucleotides outside the gene matches: 1. CDR3 nucleotides: TGTGCCAGCAGTTCGACAGGGGGCTCCTATAATTCACCCCTCCACTTT. It yields the protein CASSSTGGSYNSPLHF.

This sequence joins TRBV5-6 and TRBJ2-7; D call uncertain. The CDR3 is made up of 11 amino acids. Trimming pared 0 bases from V and 6 bases from J, leaving 4 bases between. CDR1 is SGHDT, CDR2 YYEEEE, per germline. CDR3 loop: CASSLASEQYF. The CDR3 DNA is TGTGCCAGCAGCTTGGCCAGCGAGCAGTACTTC.

The chain has TRBV2 and TRBJ2-3, with 12 bases identical to TRBD2. The V segment lost 6 bases and the J segment 0 bases; nucleotides outside the gene matches: 7. The CDR3 extends over 17 amino acids. CDR1 is SNHLY, CDR2 FYNNEI, per germline. CDR3 sequence (DNA): TGTGCCAGCAGCGGAGGTGGGACTAGCGGGAGCACAGATACGCAGTATTTT. It translates to CASSGGGTSGSTDTQYF.

The chain couples TRBV5-1 to TRBJ2-5; D may be TRBD1 (6 bases). Deletions cut 1 base from V and 6 bases from J, with 13 bases between. The CDR3 consists of 14 residues. CDR1 and CDR2 (germline): SGHRS, YFSETQ. The CDR3 nucleotides read TGCGCCAGCAGCTTGCGGGGCAGGGGCCAGACCCAGTACTTC. Encoded protein: CASSLRGRGQTQYF.

The V gene is TRBV24-1, the J gene TRBJ2-3; D call uncertain. CDR1 and CDR2 (germline): KGHDR, SFDVKD. This CDR3 has 14 amino acids. Trimming left V 1 base short and J 0 bases short, with 4 bases between. The CDR3 DNA follows: TGTGCCACCAGTGATTTCGTTAGCACAGATACGCAGTATTTT. Translated, it gives CATSDFVSTDTQYF.

This chain connects TRBV5-1 to TRBJ2-6, with D tentatively TRBD1 (5 bases). V dropped 2 bases and J dropped 4 bases, with 10 bases sitting between them. Per germline, CDR1 SGHRS and CDR2 YFSETQ. This CDR3 spans 15 amino acids. The CDR3 spells CASSFSGLGANVLTF. The CDR3 coding sequence is TGCGCCAGCAGCTTCTCAGGGCTCGGGGCCAACGTCCTGACTTTC.

This clone came up a few times. The chain's CDR3 is CASSRSGLAEAFF. CDR3 nucleotides: TGTGCCAGCAGCCGAAGCGGGTTAGCTGAAGCTTTCTTT. The chain joins TRBV5-5 to TRBJ1-1; D is unresolved. CDR3 length: 13 amino acids. V shed 4 bases and J shed 6 bases, with 13 bases lying between them. CDR1 and CDR2 (germline): SGHKS, YYEKEE (reference sequence).

This chain uses TRBV24-1 with TRBJ2-2; TRBD1 might be the D (5 bases). The CDR3 is 13 residues long. Trimming left V 7 bases short and J 4 bases short, with 9 bases between. Germline V gene sequence: CDR1 KGHDR, CDR2 SFDVKD. The CDR3 DNA reads as TGTGCCACCAGCAGGGTCGGCACCGGGGAGCTGTTTTTT. Its translation: CATSRVGTGELFF.

Details on this clone: The sample carries other DNA sequences with the same CDR3. The chain links TRBV15 to TRBJ2-7, with D possibly matching TRBD2 (5 bases). The CDR3 consists of 13 residues. The germline V and J ends were trimmed by 0 bases and 4 bases, with 7 bases remaining between them. From germline, CDR1 is LNHNV and CDR2 YYDKDF (reference sequence). CDR3 sequence: CATSRDRGYEQYF. The CDR3 region has the DNA TGTGCCACCAGCAGAGATCGGGGTTACGAGCAGTACTTC.

The rearrangement links TRBV4-3 to TRBJ1-1; unclear D gene. This CDR3 has 17 amino acids. Germline V gene data show CDR1 as LGHNA and CDR2 as YSLEER. Trimming shortened V by 0 bases and J by 0 bases, and 14 bases separated the two germline ends. CDR3 amino acids: CASSQDPPRGLNTEAFF. The DNA for the CDR3 is TGCGCCAGCAGCCAAGACCCCCCCCGGGGATTGAACACTGAAGCTTTCTTT.

The genes are TRBV6-5 and TRBJ2-3; D remains unclear. This CDR3 has 14 amino acids. Germline V gene lookup returns CDR1 MNHEY and CDR2 SVGAGI. Between the trimmed V and J ends, which lost 2 bases and 4 bases, there was a span of 10 bases. CDR3 DNA: TGTGCCAGCAGTTACGTGGCCCCGCCAGATACGCAGTATTTT. Its protein is CASSYVAPPDTQYF.

J is TRBJ1-2 and V is TRBV29-1, with TRBD1 as a possible D gene (5 bases). The CDR3 sequence is 12 residues long. Germline V lookup: CDR1 SQVTM, CDR2 ANQGSEA. Trimming took off 6 bases at V and 6 bases at J, with 14 bases between the two ends. The CDR3 DNA reads TGCAGCGTCGGACCCAGGGCGGATGGCTACACCTTC. Its protein is CSVGPRADGYTF.

The V gene is TRBV9, the J gene TRBJ2-3; no firm D call. The CDR3 is 13 amino acids. V lost 3 bases and J 4 bases, leaving 9 bases between the germline ends. Germline loops: CDR1 SGDLS, CDR2 YYNGEE. Here the CDR3 reads CASSASTADTQYF. CDR3 nucleotides: TGTGCCAGCAGCGCGTCGACTGCAGATACGCAGTATTTT. Based on the CDR3 plus reference TRBV9 and TRBJ2-3, the full variable domain is DSGVTQTPKHLITATGQRVTLRCSPRSGDLSVYWYQQSLDQGLQFLIQYYNGEERAKGNILERFSAQQFPDLHSELNLSSLELGDSALYFCASSASTADTQYFGPGTRLTVL.

V gene TRBV30 combines with J gene TRBJ2-1, with D perhaps matching TRBD2 (5 bases). The germline V and J ends were trimmed by 3 bases and 7 bases, with 16 bases remaining between them. The length of the CDR3 is 14 residues. Per germline, CDR1 GTSNPN and CDR2 SVGIG (reference sequence). The CDR3 reads CAWSGVPGFNEQFF. CDR3 DNA: TGTGCCTGGAGCGGGGTCCCCGGCTTTAATGAGCAGTTCTTC.

The CDR3 DNA follows: TGTGCCACCAGTGACGCCGGACAGGGAATCTACGAGCAGTACTTC. This sequence encodes CATSDAGQGIYEQYF. V and J are TRBV24-1 and TRBJ2-7, with 8 bases aligning to TRBD1. V lost 4 bases, J lost 3 bases, and 7 bases stayed unmatched. Germline loops: CDR1 KGHDR, CDR2 SFDVKD. This CDR3 region has 15 residues.

The rearrangement joins TRBV7-2 to TRBJ2-3; 7 nucleotides match TRBD1. The V gene's germline CDR1 is SGHTA and CDR2 FQGNSA. This CDR3 comprises 16 residues. The V gene end was trimmed by 2 bases and the J gene end by 4 bases; junction bases not matched to a gene: 9. The CDR3 nucleotides read TGTGCCAGCAGCTTAAAGACAGGGCGAATCTCAGATACGCAGTATTTT. Protein: CASSLKTGRISDTQYF. Drawing the rest from reference TRBV7-2 and TRBJ2-3, the complete variable domain is GAGVSQSPSNKVTEKGKDVELRCDPISGHTALYWYRQSLGQGLEFLIYFQGNSAPDKSGLPSDRFSAERTGGSVSTLTIQRTQQEDSAVYLCASSLKTGRISDTQYFGPGTRLTVL.

This clone was seen just once. The rearrangement uses TRBV3-1 (or the pseudogene TRBV3-2) and TRBJ1-1; D unresolved. There are 11 residues in the CDR3. V shed 4 bases and J shed 8 bases, with 8 bases lying between them. CDR1 is LGHDT, CDR2 YNNKEL, per germline (reference sequence). CDR3 sequence reads: CASSRRSEAFF. The CDR3 nucleotides read TGTGCCAGCAGCCGGCGGTCCGAAGCTTTCTTT.

The chain couples TRBV7-2 to TRBJ1-1; 8 positions match TRBD1. This CDR3 has 15 residues. V shed 5 bases, J shed 4 bases, and the junction held 9 bases outside the gene matches. Germline V gene data show CDR1 as SGHTA and CDR2 as FQGNSA. The CDR3 region has the DNA TGTGCCAGCAGCCCGGGACAGGCCCCAGGCACTGAAGCTTTCTTT. It is translated as CASSPGQAPGTEAFF.

This CDR3 reads CASHGQGRTYGYTF. CDR3 DNA sequence: TGTGCCAGCCATGGACAGGGACGAACCTATGGCTACACCTTC. The chain joins TRBV28 to TRBJ1-2; 8 bases line up with TRBD1. The CDR3 runs to 14 residues. The ends lost 8 bases at V and 4 bases at J; junction bases unmatched: 9. Germline assignment: CDR1 MDHEN and CDR2 SYDVKM.